Following are 24 T cell receptor beta chains from one sample sequenced in a study of T cell changes during pregnancy in multiple sclerosis. Sequenced by immunoSEQ multiplex PCR; TCRdb stores in-frame clones only, minus some. The data show fewer than 50,000 clones, about 92% seen once. Sequencing used CD8+ T cells from peripheral blood mononuclear cells, obtained in the first trimester of pregnancy. These receptor sequences come from a female donor with multiple sclerosis, enrolled in a pregnancy study.

V gene TRBV19 combines with J gene TRBJ1-1; D perhaps matches TRBD1 (5 bases). Looked up from germline, CDR1 is LNHDA and CDR2 is SQIVND (reference sequence). Trimming removed 3 bases from V and 4 bases from J, with 18 bases in between. The CDR3 has 16 residues. The DNA for the CDR3 is TGTGCCAGTAGTATTGGGGCAGGGCGGGAAAGCACTGAAGCTTTCTTT. This sequence encodes CASSIGAGRESTEAFF. Variable domain in full (rest from reference TRBV19 and TRBJ1-1): DGGITQSPKYLFRKEGQNVTLSCEQNLNHDAMYWYRQDPGQGLRLIYYSQIVNDFQKGDIAEGYSVSREKKESFPLTVTSAQKNPTAFYLCASSIGAGRESTEAFFGQGTRLTVV.

The gene calls are TRBV2 and TRBJ2-7, with 13 bases that match TRBD2. With V trimmed by 2 bases and J by 3 bases, 10 bases remained unmatched. The CDR3 contains 18 residues. Germline V gene sequence: CDR1 SNHLY, CDR2 FYNNEI. The CDR3 is CASSEPTSGRAPGYEQYF. Here the CDR3 DNA reads TGTGCCAGCAGTGAACCAACTAGCGGGAGGGCCCCAGGCTACGAGCAGTACTTC.

This clone appeared a single time. This rearrangement joins TRBV29-1 to TRBJ1-6; weak D call: TRBD1 (6 bases). CDR1 SQVTM and CDR2 ANQGSEA come from the germline V gene. This CDR3 is 13 amino acids long. V shed 4 bases and J shed 10 bases, with 14 bases lying between them. CDR3 amino acids: CSVGAGEGSPLHF. CDR3 sequence (DNA): TGCAGCGTTGGGGCAGGGGAGGGCTCACCCCTCCACTTT. The full variable domain, with the rest looked up from reference TRBV29-1 and TRBJ1-6, is SAVISQKPSRDICQRGTSLTIQCQVDSQVTMMFWYRQQPGQSLTLIATANQGSEATYESGFVIDKFPISRPNLTFSTLTVSNMSPEDSSIYLCSVGAGEGSPLHFGNGTRLTVT.

This clone was detected only once. V usage is TRBV6-5 and J usage is TRBJ2-1; D gene ambiguous. Germline loops: CDR1 MNHEY, CDR2 SVGAGI. V was cut by 6 bases and J by 6 bases, with 12 bases left in between. This CDR3 region has 13 residues. CDR3 region: CASSVFTGNEQFF. Here the CDR3 DNA reads TGTGCCAGCAGCGTATTCACGGGCAATGAGCAGTTCTTC.

This chain joins TRBV6-6 and TRBJ1-5; 7 bases fit TRBD1. Germline loops: CDR1 MNHNY, CDR2 SVGAGI (reference sequence). With V trimmed by 5 bases and J by 6 bases, 7 bases remained unmatched. CDR3 length: 14 residues. CDR3 coding DNA: TGTGCCAGCAGTATAACGGACAGGTTTCAGCCCCAGCATTTT. Its translation: CASSITDRFQPQHF.

The DNA of the CDR3 is TGTGCCAGCAGCCTGGGGGAGTCTGGAAACACCATATATTTT. It translates to CASSLGESGNTIYF. The chain combines TRBV5-6 with TRBJ1-3; possibly TRBD1 for D (5 bases). The CDR3 consists of 14 residues. V shed 4 bases and J shed 1 base, with 9 bases lying between them. Germline assignment: CDR1 SGHDT and CDR2 YYEEEE.

The chain is built from TRBV5-4 and TRBJ2-6; D might be TRBD2 (6 bases). This CDR3 is built from 16 residues. CDR1 is SGHNT and CDR2 is YYREEE in the germline V gene (reference sequence). The V end lost 4 bases, the J end lost 4 bases, and 15 bases lay between the germline ends. CDR3 residues: CASSQDLGSGANVLTF. CDR3 nucleotide sequence: TGTGCCAGCAGCCAAGATCTCGGGAGCGGGGCCAACGTCCTGACTTTC.

This clone was observed a few times. J is TRBJ2-7 and V is TRBV4-1; 8 nucleotides agree with TRBD1. The CDR3 has 15 residues. CDR1 and CDR2 from the germline V gene are MGHRA and YSYEKL. The junction had 8 bases not matched to a gene; V was cut back by 5 bases and J by 2 bases. CDR3 in DNA: TGCGCCAGCAGCTTATTGGACAGGGCCCCCTACGAGCAGTACTTC. Its translation: CASSLLDRAPYEQYF.

The J gene is TRBJ1-1, the V gene TRBV5-5, with 10 nucleotides matching TRBD1. There are 18 residues in the CDR3. CDR1 SGHKS and CDR2 YYEKEE come from the germline V gene (reference sequence). V gave up 3 bases and J gave up 3 bases; unmatched junction bases: 14. In DNA, the CDR3 is TGTGCCAGCAGCTCCAGTACCGGGACAGGGGAGTACGACACTGAAGCTTTCTTT. This sequence encodes CASSSSTGTGEYDTEAFF.

In its sample, this clone was seen a few times. The chain couples TRBV7-9 to TRBJ1-1; D gene uncertain. This CDR3 contains 10 residues. With 4 bases removed from V and 11 bases from J, the gap between germline ends came to 8 bases. Germline-derived CDR1 and CDR2 are SEHNR and FQNEAQ (reference sequence). CDR3 sequence reads: CASSSGHAFF. CDR3 bases: TGTGCCAGCAGCTCCGGTCATGCTTTCTTT.

The chain couples TRBV5-6 to TRBJ1-2; D gene unclear. Germline CDR1 and CDR2: SGHDT and YYEEEE. Trimming left V 4 bases short and J 4 bases short, with 17 bases between. The CDR3 has 15 amino acids. The CDR3 nucleotides read TGTGCCAGCAGCCCCGGGAGAGGGTTTTTCTATGGCTACACCTTC. Translated: CASSPGRGFFYGYTF.

The chain uses TRBV19 and TRBJ2-7; 8 bases are a match to TRBD2. The V gene end was trimmed by 3 bases and the J gene end by 5 bases; junction bases not matched to a gene: 9. Germline V CDR1 and CDR2: LNHDA, SQIVND (reference sequence). This CDR3 region has 15 residues. CDR3 residues: CASSMYGGRTDEQYF. CDR3 in DNA: TGTGCCAGTAGTATGTATGGCGGGAGGACCGACGAGCAGTACTTC.

This chain connects TRBV6-5 to TRBJ1-2, with TRBD1 matching 11 bases. CDR1 and CDR2 (germline): MNHEY, SVGAGI. J gave up 6 bases and V 0 bases, and 3 bases lay outside the gene matches. CDR3 length equals 15 residues. CDR3 sequence (DNA): TGTGCCAGCAGTTACTCACGGACAGGGGGCGATGGCTACACCTTC. This gives the protein CASSYSRTGGDGYTF.

This chain links TRBV19 with TRBJ2-5, with TRBD2 identical over 7 bases. Trimming at V came to 5 bases and at J to 1 base, leaving 4 bases not matched to a gene. The germline CDR1 and CDR2 sequences are LNHDA and SQIVND (reference sequence). There are 14 residues in the CDR3. Here the CDR3 DNA reads TGTGCCAGTAGTTGGGACTACCTCCAAGAGACCCAGTACTTC. This gives the protein CASSWDYLQETQYF.

The rearrangement joins TRBV19 to TRBJ2-1, with 11 bases matching TRBD2. The length of the CDR3 is 16 residues. Germline CDR1 and CDR2: LNHDA and SQIVND (reference sequence). The trim removed 5 bases at V and 8 bases at J, leaving 11 bases unmatched. As DNA, the CDR3 is TGTGCCAGTAGTCCTTATAGCGGGGGGGCCAAGGATGAGCAGTTCTTC. Translated: CASSPYSGGAKDEQFF.

The chain combines TRBV27 with TRBJ1-3; D unresolved. Looked up from germline, CDR1 is MNHEY and CDR2 is SMNVEV (reference sequence). The CDR3 is 12 amino acids. V was cut by 2 bases and J by 4 bases, with 3 bases left in between. The CDR3 DNA reads TGTGCCAGCAGTTTACCAGGAAACACCATATATTTT. Amino acids: CASSLPGNTIYF.

The chain recombines TRBV19 with TRBJ2-7; 8 bases are a match to TRBD1. The CDR3 length is 14 residues. Looked up from germline, CDR1 is LNHDA and CDR2 is SQIVND (reference sequence). J was trimmed by 2 bases and V by 3 bases; bases with no gene match: 3. In nucleotides, the CDR3 is TGTGCCAGTAGTATGGGGACAGGAGCCTACGAGCAGTACTTC. Amino acid sequence: CASSMGTGAYEQYF.

The CDR3 spells CASSPPPSDSYEQYF. The CDR3 DNA reads as TGTGCCAGCAGCCCACCGCCTAGCGACTCCTACGAGCAGTACTTC. The chain couples TRBV5-6 to TRBJ2-7; perhaps TRBD2 as D (6 bases). The CDR3 contains 15 residues. Germline values: CDR1 SGHDT, CDR2 YYEEEE. V was pared by 4 bases and J by 0 bases, with 14 bases between.

V usage is TRBV7-2 and J usage is TRBJ1-5; D unresolved. This CDR3 has 18 residues. The germline V and J ends were trimmed by 5 bases and 0 bases, with 20 bases remaining between them. Looked up from germline, CDR1 is SGHTA and CDR2 is FQGNSA. The CDR3 spells CASSRRAPRQSSNQPQHF. In nucleotides, the CDR3 is TGTGCCAGCAGCCGGAGGGCACCGAGACAAAGTAGCAATCAGCCCCAGCATTTT.

This clone showed up just once. The J gene is TRBJ2-5, the V gene TRBV11-2, with TRBD2 identical over 11 bases. Germline CDR1 reads SGHAT; CDR2 reads FQNNGV. This CDR3 is 16 amino acids long. Germline trimming cut 5 bases from V and 4 bases from J; bases unmatched to any gene: 9. DNA for the CDR3: TGTGCCAGCAGCACATTTAGCGGGGGGGCCTTAGAGACCCAGTACTTC. Translation: CASSTFSGGALETQYF.

The chain employs TRBV4-3 and TRBJ2-1; D perhaps matches TRBD1 (6 bases). Germline V gene data show CDR1 as LGHNA and CDR2 as YSLEER. CDR3 length: 15 residues. The V and J ends lost 0 bases and 3 bases respectively, with 9 bases between them. The chain's CDR3 is CASSQDRGGYNEQFF. The CDR3 region has the DNA TGCGCCAGCAGCCAAGACAGGGGTGGCTACAATGAGCAGTTCTTC.

The genes are TRBV4-1 and TRBJ1-2; 7 positions agree with TRBD1. Germline V gives CDR1 MGHRA, CDR2 YSYEKL. CDR3 size: 15 residues. The V and J ends lost 0 bases and 4 bases, in that order; junction bases with no gene match: 5. The CDR3 reads CASSQETGAGYGYTF. As DNA, the CDR3 is TGCGCCAGCAGCCAAGAAACAGGGGCGGGCTATGGCTACACCTTC.

J is TRBJ2-7 and V is TRBV5-1; TRBD2 might be the D (5 bases). V lost 4 bases to trimming and J lost 0 bases, with 11 bases between them. The CDR3 runs 14 residues. CDR1 SGHRS and CDR2 YFSETQ come from the germline V gene. CDR3 DNA: TGCGCCAGCAGCCCGGTTGGGAGCTCCTACGAGCAGTACTTC. Protein: CASSPVGSSYEQYF.

The chain recombines TRBV7-8 with TRBJ1-5; 10 bases agree with TRBD1. This CDR3 is 16 amino acids long. The junction had 9 bases not matched to a gene; V was cut back by 5 bases and J by 5 bases. From germline, CDR1 is SGHVS and CDR2 FQNEAQ. In nucleotides, the CDR3 is TGTGCCAGCAGCCCCTACGGGACAGGGGTTCATCAGCCCCAGCATTTT. This codes for CASSPYGTGVHQPQHF.